The present TCR beta chain was sequenced within a study of blood T cell repertoires in COVID-19. Across the study: Samples taken during acute and convalescent COVID-19 were collected in the United States, Italy and Spain. T cells, B-cell-depleted T cells, or PBMCs provided the cDNA or gDNA that served as material.

Original analysis: For nucleated cells, counts were estimated from reference gene primer amplification. Here immunoSEQ multiplex PCR was the method, and the copy in TCRdb shows in-frame clones only, minus some. From that table come the V and J calls and clone size; the DNA was used to work out D and trimming. The sample includes about 34,000 clones, roughly 85% seen only once; the top ten take about 15%. As for this clone: Other DNA sequences in the sample encode the same CDR3.

The TCR comes from a human donor with acute or convalescent COVID-19. The donor label of this sample is uncertain. Sequenced sample: peripheral blood.

Written as DNA, the CDR3 is TGTGCCAGCAGCAGGGGACAGTTGAACACTGAAGCTTTCTTT. This translates into CASSRGQLNTEAFF. This chain links TRBV7-2 with TRBJ1-1; 7 bases fit TRBD1. CDR1 and CDR2 (germline): SGHTA, FQGNSA. CDR3 size: 14 residues. The ends lost 5 bases at V and 0 bases at J; junction bases unmatched: 3.